There are a few counts of the clone carrying this T cell receptor (beta chain). The CDR3 ends on some other residue instead of the conserved phenylalanine or tryptophan, so this is likely a read error. These data are taken from a study of Graves' ophthalmopathy and Graves' hyperthyroidism. Amplification of TCR beta CDR3 regions used RNA transcripts. RT-PCR with HTBI primers came first, then second-round multiplex PCR. TCRdb re-called the multiplex PCR reads through MiXCR, storing one row per CDR3 protein. The profile covers 450,000 or so distinct CDR3 sequences, with over 13% appearing a single time and over 7.5% taken by the ten largest. CAS ≥3, NOSPECS ≥4, moderate-to-severe activity and duration under 3 months marked donors with ophthalmopathy. The TCR originated in a woman aged 25 to 39 with Graves' ophthalmopathy. Input material: blood.

This CDR3 reads CATPASTFNTGELFS. CDR3 DNA: TGTGCCACTCCGGCGTCCACCTTCAACACCGGGGAGCTGTTTTCT. The chain carries TRBV7-9 and TRBJ2-2; D gene unclear. CDR1 is SEHNR and CDR2 is FQNEAQ in the germline V gene (reference sequence). The CDR3 consists of 15 residues. Trimming removed 10 bases from V and 2 bases from J, with 17 bases in between.